The T cell receptor (beta chain) under discussion was sequenced for a study of T-cell reconstitution after alpha-beta-depleted transplantation in children. Study-level results: The main origin of T-cell counts and diversity one year after transplant was newly produced T cells. Reportedly, alpha-beta T cells present about two months post-transplant originated from several hundred expanded clones of graft origin.

Using unique molecular identifiers, the investigators prepared the TCRbeta library. TCRdb ran MiXCR on the PCR reads and lists one entry per CDR3 protein. The data show around 31,000 distinct CDR3 sequences, with about 6.8% seen just once and 25% to 30% held by the top ten. Trimming removed 1 base at V and 2 bases at J, with 18 bases between. Germline V gives CDR1 DFQATT, CDR2 SNEGSKA (reference sequence). CDR3 length: 16 amino acids. This clonotype has at least ten counts. Its cognate antigen is unknown. The sequencing here drew on peripheral blood, taken 60 days after TCRalphabeta/CD19-depleted stem cell transplant. The rearrangement joins TRBV20-1 to TRBJ2-7, with D possibly matching TRBD2 (6 bases). The TCR comes from a child less than two years old who had a stem cell transplant for acute myeloid leukemia, so the T cells may come from the graft donor. The CDR3 nucleotides are TGCAGTGCTAGAGGCCTAACTAGCTCGCGGCCCTACGAGCAGTACTTC. This translates into CSARGLTSSRPYEQYF.